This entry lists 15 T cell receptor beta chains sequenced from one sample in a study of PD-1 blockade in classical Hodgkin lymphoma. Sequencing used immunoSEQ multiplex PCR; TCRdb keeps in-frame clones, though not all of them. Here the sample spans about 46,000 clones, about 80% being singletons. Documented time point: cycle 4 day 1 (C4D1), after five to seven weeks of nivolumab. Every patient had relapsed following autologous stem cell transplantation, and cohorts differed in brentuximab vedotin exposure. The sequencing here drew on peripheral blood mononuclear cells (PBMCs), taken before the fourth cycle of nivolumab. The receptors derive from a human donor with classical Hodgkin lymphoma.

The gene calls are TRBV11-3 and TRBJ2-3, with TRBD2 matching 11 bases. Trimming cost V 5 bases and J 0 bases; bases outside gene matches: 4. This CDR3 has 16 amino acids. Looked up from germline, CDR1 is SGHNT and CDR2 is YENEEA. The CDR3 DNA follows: TGTGCCAGCAGCCTGGGACTAGCGGCTAGCACAGATACGCAGTATTTT. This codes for CASSLGLAASTDTQYF. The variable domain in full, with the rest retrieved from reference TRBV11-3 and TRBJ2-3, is EAGVVQSPRYKIIEKKQPVAFWCNPISGHNTLYWYLQNLGQGPELLIRYENEEAVDDSQLPKDRFSAERLKGVDSTLKIQPAELGDSAVYLCASSLGLAASTDTQYFGPGTRLTVL.

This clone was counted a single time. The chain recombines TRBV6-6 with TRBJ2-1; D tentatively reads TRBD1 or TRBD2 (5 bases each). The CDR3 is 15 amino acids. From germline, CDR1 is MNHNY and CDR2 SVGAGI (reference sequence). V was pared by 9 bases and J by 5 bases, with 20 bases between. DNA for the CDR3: TGTGCCAGTTCAAACCGGGCCCCGGGGCACAATGAGCAGTTCTTC. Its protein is CASSNRAPGHNEQFF.

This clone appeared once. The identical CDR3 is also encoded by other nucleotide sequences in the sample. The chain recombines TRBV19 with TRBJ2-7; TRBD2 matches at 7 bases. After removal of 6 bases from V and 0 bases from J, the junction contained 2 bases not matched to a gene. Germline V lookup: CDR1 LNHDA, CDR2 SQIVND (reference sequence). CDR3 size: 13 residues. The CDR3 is CASRASGSYEQYF. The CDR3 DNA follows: TGTGCCAGTAGAGCTAGCGGCTCCTACGAGCAGTACTTC. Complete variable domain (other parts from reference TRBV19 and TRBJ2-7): DGGITQSPKYLFRKEGQNVTLSCEQNLNHDAMYWYRQDPGQGLRLIYYSQIVNDFQKGDIAEGYSVSREKKESFPLTVTSAQKNPTAFYLCASRASGSYEQYFGPGTRLTVT.

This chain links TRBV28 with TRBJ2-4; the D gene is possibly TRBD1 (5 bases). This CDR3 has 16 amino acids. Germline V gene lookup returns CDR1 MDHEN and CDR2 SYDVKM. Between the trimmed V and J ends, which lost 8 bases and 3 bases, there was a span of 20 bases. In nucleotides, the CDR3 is TGTGCCAGCGGACCAGTTAAGGGGCAGTACAAAAACATTCAGTACTTC. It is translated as CASGPVKGQYKNIQYF.

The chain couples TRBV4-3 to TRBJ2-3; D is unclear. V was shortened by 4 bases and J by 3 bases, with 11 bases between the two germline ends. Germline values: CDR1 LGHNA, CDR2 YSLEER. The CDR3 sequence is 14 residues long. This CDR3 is CASSRSELTDTQYF. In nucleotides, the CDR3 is TGCGCCAGCAGCCGGTCAGAGCTTACAGATACGCAGTATTTT.

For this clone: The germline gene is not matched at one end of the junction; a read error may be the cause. The CDR3 coding sequence is TGTGCCAGCAGCTTCGGGACTAGCCGCTACGAGCAGTACTTC. It is translated as CASSFGTSRYEQYF. The chain couples TRBV5-1 to TRBJ2-7, with 9 bases identical to TRBD2. This CDR3 is built from 14 residues. Germline V CDR1 and CDR2: SGHRS, YFSETQ.

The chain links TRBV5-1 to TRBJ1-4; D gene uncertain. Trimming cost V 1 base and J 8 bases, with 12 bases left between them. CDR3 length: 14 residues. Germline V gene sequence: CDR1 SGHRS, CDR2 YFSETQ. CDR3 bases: TGCGCCAGCAGCTTGCTAAGTGAGGACGAAAAACTGTTTTTT. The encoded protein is CASSLLSEDEKLFF.

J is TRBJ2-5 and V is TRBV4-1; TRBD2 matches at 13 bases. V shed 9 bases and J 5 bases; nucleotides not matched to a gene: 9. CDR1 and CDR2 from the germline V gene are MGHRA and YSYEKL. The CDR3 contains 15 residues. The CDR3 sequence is CASSPGLAGDETQYF. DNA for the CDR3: TGCGCCAGTTCCCCTGGACTAGCGGGAGATGAGACCCAGTACTTC.

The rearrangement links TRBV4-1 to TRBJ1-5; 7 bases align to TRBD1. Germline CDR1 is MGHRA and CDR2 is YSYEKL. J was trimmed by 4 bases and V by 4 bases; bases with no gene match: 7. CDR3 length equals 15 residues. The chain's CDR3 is CASSRYRTGNQPQHF. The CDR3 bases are TGCGCCAGCAGCCGATATAGGACAGGAAATCAGCCCCAGCATTTT.

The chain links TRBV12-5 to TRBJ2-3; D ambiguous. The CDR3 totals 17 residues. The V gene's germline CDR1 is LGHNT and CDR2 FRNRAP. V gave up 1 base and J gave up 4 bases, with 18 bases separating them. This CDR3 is CASGLGAMWWGPDTQYF. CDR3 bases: TGTGCTAGTGGTTTGGGGGCTATGTGGTGGGGTCCAGATACGCAGTATTTT.

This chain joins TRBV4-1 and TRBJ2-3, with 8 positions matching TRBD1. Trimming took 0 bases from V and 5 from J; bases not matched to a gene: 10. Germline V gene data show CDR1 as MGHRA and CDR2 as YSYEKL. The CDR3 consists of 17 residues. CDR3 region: CASSQEMPGGVEDTQYF. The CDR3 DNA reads TGCGCCAGCAGCCAAGAAATGCCAGGGGGCGTGGAAGATACGCAGTATTTT.

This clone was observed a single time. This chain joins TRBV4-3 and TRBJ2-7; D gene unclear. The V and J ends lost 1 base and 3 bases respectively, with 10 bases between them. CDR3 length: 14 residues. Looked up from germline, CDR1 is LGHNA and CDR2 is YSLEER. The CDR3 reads CASSQVLQSYEQYF. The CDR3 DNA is TGCGCCAGCAGCCAAGTTTTACAAAGCTACGAGCAGTACTTC.

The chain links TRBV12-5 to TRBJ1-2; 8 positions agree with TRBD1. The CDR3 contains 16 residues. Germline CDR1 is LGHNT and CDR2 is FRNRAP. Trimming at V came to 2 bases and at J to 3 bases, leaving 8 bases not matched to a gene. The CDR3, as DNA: TGTGCTAGTGGTTTGCTTCGGACAGGGATGGACTATGGCTACACCTTC. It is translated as CASGLLRTGMDYGYTF.

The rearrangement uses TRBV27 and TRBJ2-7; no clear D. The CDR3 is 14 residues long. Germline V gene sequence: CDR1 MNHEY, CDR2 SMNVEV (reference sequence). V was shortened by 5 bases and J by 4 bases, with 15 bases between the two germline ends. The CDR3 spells CASSRTAVGYEQYF. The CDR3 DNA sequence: TGTGCCAGCAGTCGGACGGCCGTGGGGTACGAGCAGTACTTC.

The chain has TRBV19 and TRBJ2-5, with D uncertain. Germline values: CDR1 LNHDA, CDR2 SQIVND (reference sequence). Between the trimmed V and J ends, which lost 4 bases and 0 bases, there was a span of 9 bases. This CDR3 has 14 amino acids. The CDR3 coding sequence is TGTGCCAGTAGTACTCACAGAGACCAAGAGACCCAGTACTTC. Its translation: CASSTHRDQETQYF.